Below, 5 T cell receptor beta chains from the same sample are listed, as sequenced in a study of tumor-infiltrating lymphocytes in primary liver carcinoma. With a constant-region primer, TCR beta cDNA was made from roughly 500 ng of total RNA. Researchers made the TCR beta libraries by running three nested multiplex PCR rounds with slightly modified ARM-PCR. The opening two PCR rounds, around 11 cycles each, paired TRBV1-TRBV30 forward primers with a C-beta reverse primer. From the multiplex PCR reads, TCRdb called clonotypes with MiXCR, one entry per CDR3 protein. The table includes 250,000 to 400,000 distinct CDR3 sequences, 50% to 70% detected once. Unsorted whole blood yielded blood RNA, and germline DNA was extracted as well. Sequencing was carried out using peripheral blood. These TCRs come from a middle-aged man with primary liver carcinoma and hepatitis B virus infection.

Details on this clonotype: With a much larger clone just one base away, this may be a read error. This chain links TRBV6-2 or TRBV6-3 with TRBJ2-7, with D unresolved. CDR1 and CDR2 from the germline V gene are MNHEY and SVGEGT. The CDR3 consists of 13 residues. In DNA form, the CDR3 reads TGTGCCATCAGTTACGACCGATCCTACGAGCAGTACTTC. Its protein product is CAISYDRSYEQYF.

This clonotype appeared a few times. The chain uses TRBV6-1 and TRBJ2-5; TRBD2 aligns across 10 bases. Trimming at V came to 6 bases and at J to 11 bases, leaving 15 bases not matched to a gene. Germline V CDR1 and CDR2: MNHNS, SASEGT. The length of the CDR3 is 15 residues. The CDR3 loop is CASSRGTSVGEIQYF. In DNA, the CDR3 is TGTGCCAGCAGCAGAGGGACTAGCGTTGGGGAGATTCAGTACTTC.

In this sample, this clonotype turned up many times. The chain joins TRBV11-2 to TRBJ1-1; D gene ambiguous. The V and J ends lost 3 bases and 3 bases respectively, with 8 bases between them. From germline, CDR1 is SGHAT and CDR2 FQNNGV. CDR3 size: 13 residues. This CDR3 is CASSFFPDTEAFF. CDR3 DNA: TGTGCCAGCAGCTTCTTCCCGGACACTGAAGCTTTCTTT.

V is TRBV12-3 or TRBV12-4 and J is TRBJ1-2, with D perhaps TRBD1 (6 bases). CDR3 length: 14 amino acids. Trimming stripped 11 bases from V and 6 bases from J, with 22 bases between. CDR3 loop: CACNIGGRQDGYTF. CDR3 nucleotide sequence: TGTGCCTGTAACATAGGGGGGCGCCAGGATGGCTACACCTTC.

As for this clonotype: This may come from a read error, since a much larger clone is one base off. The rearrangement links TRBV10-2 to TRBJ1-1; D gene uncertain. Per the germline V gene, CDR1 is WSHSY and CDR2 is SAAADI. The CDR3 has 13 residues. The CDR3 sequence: CVSSDGYSGEAFF. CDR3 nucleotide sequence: TGCGTCAGCAGTGATGGGTATTCGGGTGAAGCTTTCTTT.